This T cell receptor beta chain was found in a study of shared clonotypes between healthy human individuals. Produced via immunoSEQ multiplex PCR; TCRdb's table is partial and in-frame only. The data show about 2.4 million clones, with approximately 93% seen just once and about 0.38% held by the top ten. Germline trimming cut 5 bases from V and 10 bases from J; bases unmatched to any gene: 6. The CDR3 contains 12 residues. In germline, CDR1 is MDHEN, CDR2 SYDVKM. The V gene is TRBV28, the J gene TRBJ1-1; TRBD1 matches at 8 bases. The source material was naive CD4+ T cells from PBMCs. Regarding subset: CD45RA+ positively selected. The TCR sequence derives from a man between 18 and 29 years old in good health. Some clones in this sample may be carry-over from other donors' samples. CDR3 sequence: CASSAATGVAFF. DNA for the CDR3: TGTGCCAGCAGTGCTGCGACAGGGGTAGCTTTCTTT.